These T cell receptor beta chains were read from a single sample in a study of vaccination effects on CD4 cells after COVID-19. Their target antigens are unknown. Sequencing used immunoSEQ multiplex PCR; TCRdb keeps in-frame clones, though not all of them. Among 41,000 or so clones, under 70% were seen once, and the ten largest hold roughly 24%. The specimen was CD4+ T cells from PBMCs cultured with HCoV-OC43 spike peptides, collected before COVID-19 vaccination. Receptors were obtained from a human donor who received a COVID-19 vaccine. Both conserved end residues are part of each CDR3. The D gene is left open where the match is weak. Only part of the rows carry a size: once, few, many, or a class if the clone is expanded.

v_call	clone_size	cdr3_length	j_call	d_call	cdr3_nt	cdr3_aa
TRBV4-3	.	17	TRBJ1-3	.	TGCGCCAGCAGCCAAGATCCGTGGGATAGGTCTGGAAACACCATATATTTT	CASSQDPWDRSGNTIYF
TRBV5-6	.	11	TRBJ2-7	.	TGTGCCAGCAGCTGGGAATACGAGCAGTACTTC	CASSWEYEQYF
TRBV5-6	.	13	TRBJ2-7	TRBD1	TGTGCCAGCGGGACAGGGATCTCCTACGAGCAGTACTTC	CASGTGISYEQYF
TRBV4-1	.	16	TRBJ1-5	.	TGCGCCAGCAGCCAGGCTATCCGGGGAGGAGGCCAGCCCCAGCATTTT	CASSQAIRGGGQPQHF
TRBV11-3	.	13	TRBJ1-1	.	TGTGCCAGCAGCTTATTCGGGACCACTGAAGCTTTCTTT	CASSLFGTTEAFF
TRBV3-1/TRBV3-2	.	13	TRBJ1-4	.	TGTGCCAGCAGCCAAGGGGGCGCCGAAAAACTGTTTTTT	CASSQGGAEKLFF
TRBV20-1	.	11	TRBJ2-7	.	TGCAGTGCTAGAAGCTCCTACGAGCAGTACTTC	CSARSSYEQYF
TRBV12-3/TRBV12-4	once	12	TRBJ1-6	.	TGTGCCAGCAGTTCCTCGGCTTCACCCCTCCACTTT	CASSSSASPLHF
TRBV18	few	17	TRBJ2-7	TRBD2	TGTGCCAGCTCAGGACTAGCGGGAGGGCTTGAATCTAACGAGCAGTACTTC	CASSGLAGGLESNEQYF
TRBV7-9	.	16	TRBJ2-5	.	TGTGCCAGCAGCTTACGCGGCAACAAGGTGGGAGAGACCCAGTACTTC	CASSLRGNKVGETQYF
TRBV6-6	.	15	TRBJ1-3	TRBD1	TGTGCCAGCAGTATCTCCGACAGGGTAGAAAACACCATATATTTT	CASSISDRVENTIYF
TRBV4-1	.	16	TRBJ2-1	TRBD1	TGCGCCAGCAGCCATTCCGGGACAGGGTTTTACAATGAGCAGTTCTTC	CASSHSGTGFYNEQFF
TRBV5-1	.	13	TRBJ2-1	TRBD1	TGCGCCAGCAGCTTGCAGGGGGCAGGTGAGCAGTTCTTC	CASSLQGAGEQFF
TRBV4-2	.	14	TRBJ2-7	TRBD2	TGTGCCAGCAGCCAACTAGCGGGAGGAGGTGAGCAGTACTTC	CASSQLAGGGEQYF
TRBV7-4	once	15	TRBJ2-1	.	TGTGCCAGCCCCCCGGAGAGGGAAAATTACAATGAGCAGTTCTTC	CASPPERENYNEQFF
TRBV19	.	15	TRBJ2-6	.	TGTGCCAGTAGACCTAAGGGGTCTGGGGCCAACGTCCTGACTTTC	CASRPKGSGANVLTF
TRBV19	.	15	TRBJ2-3	TRBD2	TGTGCCAGTAGCCCAACTAGCGGGCCCACAGATACGCAGTATTTT	CASSPTSGPTDTQYF
TRBV24-1	.	12	TRBJ1-1	.	TGTGCCACCAGTGATTTTTCAGGGGCCGCTTTCTTT	CATSDFSGAAFF
TRBV28	.	15	TRBJ1-3	TRBD1	TGTGCCAGCAGTTCCTGGACAGGGGCCATAGACACCATATATTTT	CASSSWTGAIDTIYF
TRBV6-6	few	14	TRBJ1-3	TRBD1	TGTGCCAGCAAAAAACAGGGGACTGGAAACACCATATATTTT	CASKKQGTGNTIYF
TRBV20-1	few	11	TRBJ1-2	.	TGCAGTGCTCGCCCAGGAGATGGCTACACCTTC	CSARPGDGYTF
TRBV5-4	.	14	TRBJ1-1	.	TGTGCCAGCAGCTTAGGCAGCTTGAACACTGAAGCTTTCTTT	CASSLGSLNTEAFF
TRBV10-3	.	13	TRBJ1-5	TRBD1	TGTGCCACGACTACAGGGGGCGGGCAGCCCCAGCATTTT	CATTTGGGQPQHF